This T cell receptor (beta chain) was recorded in a study of cytomegalovirus exposure and HLA in healthy donors. V dropped 3 bases and J dropped 2; count of bases not matched to a gene: 14. CDR1 is SEHNR and CDR2 is FQNEAQ in the germline V gene (reference sequence). The CDR3 consists of 19 residues. This clone was seen more than once but under ten times. Vbeta (60) and Jbeta (13) primers were used in the PCR. TCRdb keeps only in-frame clones here, not all; method: immunoSEQ multiplex PCR. The top ten hold about 3.3% of the sample, which has approximately 90,000 clones, approximately 80% seen once. The TCR sequence derives from a man in his forties in good health and CMV-seronegative. What was sequenced was PBMCs. The chain is built from TRBV7-9 and TRBJ2-7; 12 positions agree with TRBD1. The CDR3 DNA is TGTGCCAGCAGCTTTTTCCCGGGACAGGGGGCGAGCATCCCCTACGAGCAGTACTTC. Amino acids: CASSFFPGQGASIPYEQYF. Drawing the rest from reference TRBV7-9 and TRBJ2-7, the complete variable domain is DTGVSQNPRHKITKRGQNVTFRCDPISEHNRLYWYRQTLGQGPEFLTYFQNEAQLEKSRLLSDRFSAERPKGSFSTLEIQRTEQGDSAMYLCASSFFPGQGASIPYEQYFGPGTRLTVT.